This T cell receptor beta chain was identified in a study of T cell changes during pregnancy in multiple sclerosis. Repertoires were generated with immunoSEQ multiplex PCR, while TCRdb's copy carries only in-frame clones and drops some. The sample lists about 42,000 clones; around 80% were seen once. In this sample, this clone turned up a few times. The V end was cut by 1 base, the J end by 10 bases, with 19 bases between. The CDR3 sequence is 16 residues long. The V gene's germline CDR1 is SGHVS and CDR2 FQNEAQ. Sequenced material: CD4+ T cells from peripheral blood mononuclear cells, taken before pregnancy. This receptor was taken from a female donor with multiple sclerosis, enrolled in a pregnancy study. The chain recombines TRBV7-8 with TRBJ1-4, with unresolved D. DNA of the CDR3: TGTGCCAGCAGCTTAGTCTCCTCGACGGCGGAAGGAAAACTGTTTTTT. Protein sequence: CASSLVSSTAEGKLFF.